This TCR beta chain was captured by sequencing in a study of beta chain features in type 1 diabetes. At the level of the study: Across every sample, around 110,000,000 sorted cells were examined in total. General observations from the study: Researchers cautioned that cDNA sequencing could over-represent cells with high TCR expression.

A word on this clone: Its cognate antigen is unknown.

Of the isolated RNA, all was reverse transcribed, and so the sequenced material was expressed TCRB transcripts. The data were produced by immunoSEQ multiplex PCR, yet TCRdb's version contains in-frame clones alone and is incomplete. Of nearly 250,000 clones listed, approximately 14% are singletons. This clonotype originated in a woman aged 35 to 49 in good health. Material for sequencing was naive CD4+ T cells from blood.

The CDR3, as DNA: TGTGCCAGCAGCGTAGAGTCAGGGAACACCGGGGAGCTGTTTTTT. This gives the protein CASSVESGNTGELFF. This chain connects TRBV9 to TRBJ2-2; D ambiguous. V lost 0 bases and J lost 1, with 7 bases in between. The CDR3 totals 15 residues. The V gene's germline CDR1 is SGDLS and CDR2 YYNGEE. Variable domain in full (rest from reference TRBV9 and TRBJ2-2): DSGVTQTPKHLITATGQRVTLRCSPRSGDLSVYWYQQSLDQGLQFLIQYYNGEERAKGNILERFSAQQFPDLHSELNLSSLELGDSALYFCASSVESGNTGELFFGEGSRLTVL.